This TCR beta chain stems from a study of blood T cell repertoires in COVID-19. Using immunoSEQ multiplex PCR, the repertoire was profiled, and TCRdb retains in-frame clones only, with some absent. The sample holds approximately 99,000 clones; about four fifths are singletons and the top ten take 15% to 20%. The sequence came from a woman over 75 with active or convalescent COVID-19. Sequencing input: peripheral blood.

CDR3 sequence (DNA): TGTGCCAGTAGTATGACGATCTTAGCGGAAGCCACGCAGTACTTC. Protein sequence: CASSMTILAEATQYF. This rearrangement joins TRBV19 to TRBJ2-7; TRBD2 might be the D (6 bases). Germline CDR1 reads LNHDA; CDR2 reads SQIVND (reference sequence). This CDR3 contains 15 residues. The V end was cut by 3 bases, the J end by 9 bases, with 21 bases between.